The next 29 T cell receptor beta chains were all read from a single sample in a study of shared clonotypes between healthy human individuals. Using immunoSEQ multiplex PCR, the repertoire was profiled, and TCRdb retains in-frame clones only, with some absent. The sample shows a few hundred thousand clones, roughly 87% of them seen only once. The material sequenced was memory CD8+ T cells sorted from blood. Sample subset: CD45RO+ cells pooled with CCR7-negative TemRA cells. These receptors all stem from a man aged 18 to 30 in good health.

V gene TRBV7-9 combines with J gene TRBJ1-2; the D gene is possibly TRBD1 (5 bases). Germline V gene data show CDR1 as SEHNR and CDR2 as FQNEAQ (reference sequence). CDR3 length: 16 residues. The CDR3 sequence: CVNSLIQGAFGYGYTF. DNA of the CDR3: TGTGTCAACAGCCTTATACAAGGGGCGTTCGGCTATGGCTACACCTTC.

Here the CDR3 DNA reads TGTGCCAGCAGTGCCGGGACAGGACTTAACACTGAAGCTTTCTTT. This sequence encodes CASSAGTGLNTEAFF. J is TRBJ1-1 and V is TRBV6-5, with 8 bases that match TRBD1. Germline values: CDR1 MNHEY, CDR2 SVGAGI. The CDR3 is made up of 15 amino acids. The ends lost 5 bases at V and 2 bases at J; junction bases unmatched: 7.

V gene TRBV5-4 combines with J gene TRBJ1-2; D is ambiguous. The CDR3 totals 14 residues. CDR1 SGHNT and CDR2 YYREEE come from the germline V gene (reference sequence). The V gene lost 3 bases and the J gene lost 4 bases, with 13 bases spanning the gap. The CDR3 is CASSSGVLSYGYTF. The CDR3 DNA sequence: TGTGCCAGCAGCTCAGGTGTATTAAGCTATGGCTACACCTTC.

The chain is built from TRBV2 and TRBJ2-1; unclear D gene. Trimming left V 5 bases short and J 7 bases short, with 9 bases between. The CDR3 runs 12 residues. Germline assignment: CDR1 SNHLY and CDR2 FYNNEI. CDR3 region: CASSPAWNEQFF. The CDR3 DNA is TGTGCCAGCAGTCCAGCGTGGAATGAGCAGTTCTTC.

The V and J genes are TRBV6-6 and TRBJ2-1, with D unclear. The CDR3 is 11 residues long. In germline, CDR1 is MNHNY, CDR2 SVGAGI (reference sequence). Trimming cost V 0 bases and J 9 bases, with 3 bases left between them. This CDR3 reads CASSYSSEQFF. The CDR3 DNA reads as TGTGCCAGCAGTTACTCCAGTGAGCAGTTCTTC.

CDR3 DNA: TGTGCCAGTAGTAAACCCCCAGGAGCGGGTGAGCAGTTCTTC. Residues: CASSKPPGAGEQFF. The V call is TRBV19, the J call TRBJ2-1; a possible D gene is TRBD2 (6 bases). This CDR3 comprises 14 residues. V was shortened by 4 bases and J by 9 bases, with 16 bases between the two germline ends. CDR1 is LNHDA and CDR2 is SQIVND in the germline V gene (reference sequence).

CDR3 amino acids: CASSPGTALGPYEQYF. Here the CDR3 DNA reads TGTGCCAGCTCACCAGGTACAGCCCTAGGGCCCTACGAGCAGTACTTC. The chain combines TRBV18 with TRBJ2-7, with D hard to call. This CDR3 spans 16 amino acids. Germline CDR1 reads KGHSH; CDR2 reads LQKENI. V was pared by 2 bases and J by 2 bases, with 16 bases between.

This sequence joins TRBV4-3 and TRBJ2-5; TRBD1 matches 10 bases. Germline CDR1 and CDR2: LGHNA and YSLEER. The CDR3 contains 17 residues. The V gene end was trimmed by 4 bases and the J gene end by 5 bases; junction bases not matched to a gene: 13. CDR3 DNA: TGCGCCAGCAGCCCTATACTCCGGGACAGGGGAGAGGAGACCCAGTACTTC. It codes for CASSPILRDRGEETQYF.

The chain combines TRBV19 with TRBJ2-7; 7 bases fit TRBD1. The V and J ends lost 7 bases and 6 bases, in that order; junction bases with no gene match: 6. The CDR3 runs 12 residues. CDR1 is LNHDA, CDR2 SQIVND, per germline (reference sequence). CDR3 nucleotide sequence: TGTGCCAGTACCGACACAGGGGCCGAGCAGTACTTC. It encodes CASTDTGAEQYF. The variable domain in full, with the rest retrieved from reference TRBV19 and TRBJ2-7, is DGGITQSPKYLFRKEGQNVTLSCEQNLNHDAMYWYRQDPGQGLRLIYYSQIVNDFQKGDIAEGYSVSREKKESFPLTVTSAQKNPTAFYLCASTDTGAEQYFGPGTRLTVT.

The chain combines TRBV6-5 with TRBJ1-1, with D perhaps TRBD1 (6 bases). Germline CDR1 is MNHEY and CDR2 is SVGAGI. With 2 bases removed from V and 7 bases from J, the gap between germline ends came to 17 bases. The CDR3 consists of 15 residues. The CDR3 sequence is CASSYGEGGDIEAFF. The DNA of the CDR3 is TGTGCCAGCAGTTACGGGGAGGGGGGAGACATTGAAGCTTTCTTT.

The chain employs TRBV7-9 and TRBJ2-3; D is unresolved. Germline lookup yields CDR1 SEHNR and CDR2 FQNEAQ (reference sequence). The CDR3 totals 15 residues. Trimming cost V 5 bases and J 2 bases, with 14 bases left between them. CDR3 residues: CASSHASNPTDTQYF. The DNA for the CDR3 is TGTGCCAGCAGCCACGCTAGTAATCCCACAGATACGCAGTATTTT.

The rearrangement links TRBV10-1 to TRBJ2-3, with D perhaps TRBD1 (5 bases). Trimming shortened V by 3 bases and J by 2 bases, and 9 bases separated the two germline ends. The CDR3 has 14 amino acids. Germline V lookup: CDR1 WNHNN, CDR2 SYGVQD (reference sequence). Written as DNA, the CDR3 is TGCGCCAGCAGTGAAGTAGGGGACACAGATACGCAGTATTTT. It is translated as CASSEVGDTDTQYF.

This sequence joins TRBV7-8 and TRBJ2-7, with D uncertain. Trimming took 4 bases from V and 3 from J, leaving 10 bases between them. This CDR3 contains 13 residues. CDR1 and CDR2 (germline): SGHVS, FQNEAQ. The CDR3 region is CASSSKGFYEQYF. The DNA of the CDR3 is TGTGCCAGCAGCTCGAAAGGATTCTACGAGCAGTACTTC.

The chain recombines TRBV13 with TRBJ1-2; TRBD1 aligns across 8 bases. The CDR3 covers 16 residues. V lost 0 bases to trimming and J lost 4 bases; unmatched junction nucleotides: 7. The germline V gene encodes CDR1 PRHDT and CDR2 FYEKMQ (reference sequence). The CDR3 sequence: CASSLGTGDVIYGYTF. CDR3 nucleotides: TGTGCCAGCAGCTTAGGGACAGGGGATGTAATCTATGGCTACACCTTC.

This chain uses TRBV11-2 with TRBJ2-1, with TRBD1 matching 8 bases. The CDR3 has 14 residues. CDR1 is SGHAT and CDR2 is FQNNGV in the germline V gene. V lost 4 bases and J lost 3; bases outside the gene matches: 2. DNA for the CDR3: TGTGCCAGCAGCTATGGGACAGGCTACAATGAGCAGTTCTTC. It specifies CASSYGTGYNEQFF.

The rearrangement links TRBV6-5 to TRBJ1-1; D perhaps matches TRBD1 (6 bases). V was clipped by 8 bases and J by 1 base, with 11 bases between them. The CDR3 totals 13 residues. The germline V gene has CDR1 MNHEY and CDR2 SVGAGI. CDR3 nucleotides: TGTGCCAGCGTTCAGGGGTGGAACACTGAAGCTTTCTTT. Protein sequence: CASVQGWNTEAFF.

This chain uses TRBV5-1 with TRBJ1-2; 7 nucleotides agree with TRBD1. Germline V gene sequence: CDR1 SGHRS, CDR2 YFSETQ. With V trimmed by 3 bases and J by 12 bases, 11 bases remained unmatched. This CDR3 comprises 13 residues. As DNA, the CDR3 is TGCGCCAGCAGCTGGACCTCGGACAGGTTAGACACCTTC. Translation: CASSWTSDRLDTF.

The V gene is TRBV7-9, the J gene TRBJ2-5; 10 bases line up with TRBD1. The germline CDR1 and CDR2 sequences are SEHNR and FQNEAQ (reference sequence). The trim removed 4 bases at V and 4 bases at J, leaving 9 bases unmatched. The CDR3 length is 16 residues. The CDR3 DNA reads TGTGCCAGCAGCTCGTCGGACAGGGGGTTAACAGAGACCCAGTACTTC. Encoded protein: CASSSSDRGLTETQYF.

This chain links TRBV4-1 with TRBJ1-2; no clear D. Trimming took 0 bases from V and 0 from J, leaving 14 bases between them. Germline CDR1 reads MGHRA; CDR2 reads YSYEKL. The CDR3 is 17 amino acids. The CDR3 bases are TGCGCCAGCAGCCAAGAGCACAGCTACCACTCTAACTATGGCTACACCTTC. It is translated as CASSQEHSYHSNYGYTF.

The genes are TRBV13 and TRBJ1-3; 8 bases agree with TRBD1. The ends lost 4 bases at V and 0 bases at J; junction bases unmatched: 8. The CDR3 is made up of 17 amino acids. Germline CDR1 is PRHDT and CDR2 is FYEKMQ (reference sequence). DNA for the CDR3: TGTGCCAGCAGCTCAGGGGGCCCCTTACTCTCTGGAAACACCATATATTTT. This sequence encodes CASSSGGPLLSGNTIYF.

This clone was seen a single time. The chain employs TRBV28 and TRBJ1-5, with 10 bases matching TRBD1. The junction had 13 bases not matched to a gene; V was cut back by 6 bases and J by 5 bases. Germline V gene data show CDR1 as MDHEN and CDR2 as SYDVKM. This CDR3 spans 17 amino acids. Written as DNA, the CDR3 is TGTGCCAGCAGCCCACTTGGGACAGGGGTAGGCCATCAGCCCCAGCATTTT. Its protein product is CASSPLGTGVGHQPQHF. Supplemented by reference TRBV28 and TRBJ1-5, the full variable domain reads DVKVTQSSRYLVKRTGEKVFLECVQDMDHENMFWYRQDPGLGLRLIYFSYDVKMKEKGDIPEGYSVSREKKERFSLILESASTNQTSMYLCASSPLGTGVGHQPQHFGDGTRLSIL.

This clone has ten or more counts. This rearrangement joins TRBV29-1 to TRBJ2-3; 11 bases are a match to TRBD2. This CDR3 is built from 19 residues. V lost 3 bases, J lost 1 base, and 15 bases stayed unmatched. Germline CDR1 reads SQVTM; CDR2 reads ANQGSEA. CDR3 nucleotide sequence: TGCAGCGTTGACCTGAGTCCGACTAGCGGGGTGGGGGGCACAGATACGCAGTATTTT. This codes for CSVDLSPTSGVGGTDTQYF.

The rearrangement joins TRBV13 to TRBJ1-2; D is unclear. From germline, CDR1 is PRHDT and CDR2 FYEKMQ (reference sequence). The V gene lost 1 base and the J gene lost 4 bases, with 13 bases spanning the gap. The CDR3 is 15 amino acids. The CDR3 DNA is TGTGCCAGCAGCTTAGCGGACCGGAACTTCTATGGCTACACCTTC. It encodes CASSLADRNFYGYTF.

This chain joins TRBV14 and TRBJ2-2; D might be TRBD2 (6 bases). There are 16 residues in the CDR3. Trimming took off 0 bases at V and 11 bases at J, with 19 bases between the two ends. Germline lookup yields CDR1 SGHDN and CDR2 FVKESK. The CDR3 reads CASSQEGGLSLRELFF. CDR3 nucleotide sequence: TGTGCCAGCAGCCAAGAGGGGGGACTTTCTTTGCGAGAGCTGTTTTTT.

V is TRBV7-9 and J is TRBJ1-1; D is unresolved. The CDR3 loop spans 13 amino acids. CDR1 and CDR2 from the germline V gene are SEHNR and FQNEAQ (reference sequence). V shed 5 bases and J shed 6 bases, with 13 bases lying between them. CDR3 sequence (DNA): TGTGCCAGCAGCCTTACTACATGGCCTGAAGCTTTCTTT. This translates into CASSLTTWPEAFF.

The CDR3 sequence is CASRKGYQPQHF. CDR3 in DNA: TGTGCCAGCAGGAAGGGGTATCAGCCCCAGCATTTT. This chain uses TRBV7-9 with TRBJ1-5, with D maybe TRBD1 (5 bases). Trimming left V 6 bases short and J 5 bases short, with 8 bases between. The CDR3 loop spans 12 amino acids. Looked up from germline, CDR1 is SEHNR and CDR2 is FQNEAQ (reference sequence).

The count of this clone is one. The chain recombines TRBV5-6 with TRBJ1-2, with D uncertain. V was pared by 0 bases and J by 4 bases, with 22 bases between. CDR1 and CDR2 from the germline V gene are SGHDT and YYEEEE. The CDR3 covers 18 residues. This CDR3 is CASSLDDQAGVSGYGYTF. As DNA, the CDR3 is TGTGCCAGCAGCTTGGATGACCAGGCTGGGGTGTCTGGCTATGGCTACACCTTC.

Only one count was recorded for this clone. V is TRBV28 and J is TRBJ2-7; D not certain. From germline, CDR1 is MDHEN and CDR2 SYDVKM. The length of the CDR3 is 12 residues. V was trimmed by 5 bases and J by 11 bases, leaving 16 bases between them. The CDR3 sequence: CASSATAALKYF. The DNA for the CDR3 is TGTGCCAGCAGTGCCACCGCGGCACTCAAGTACTTC. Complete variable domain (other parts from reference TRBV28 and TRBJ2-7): DVKVTQSSRYLVKRTGEKVFLECVQDMDHENMFWYRQDPGLGLRLIYFSYDVKMKEKGDIPEGYSVSREKKERFSLILESASTNQTSMYLCASSATAALKYFGPGTRLTVT.

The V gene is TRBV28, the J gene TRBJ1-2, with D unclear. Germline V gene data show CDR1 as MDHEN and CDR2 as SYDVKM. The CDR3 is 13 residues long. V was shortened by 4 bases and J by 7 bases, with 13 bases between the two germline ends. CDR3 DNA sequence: TGTGCCAGCAGTTCCCTACCGGTGGGTGGCTACACCTTC. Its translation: CASSSLPVGGYTF.